The 19 T cell receptor beta chains reported below all come from one sample, sequenced in a study of blood T cells in healthy people across ages. Using a J-beta primer mix together with a sample-barcoded 5' primer, a second PCR was run for roughly 6 to 11 cycles. One entry per CDR3 protein, called by TCRdb with MiXCR from the 5' RACE reads. Among some 1.5 million distinct CDR3 sequences listed, roughly 30% were seen once. Input material: blood. The receptors derive from a woman aged 25 to 39 in good health.

This clonotype was observed a few times. The chain combines TRBV5-1 with TRBJ2-3, with TRBD1 matching over 7 bases. CDR1 and CDR2 from the germline V gene are SGHRS and YFSETQ. This CDR3 has 17 amino acids. V trimming: 1 base; J trimming: 4 bases; junction bases outside the gene matches: 12. The DNA of the CDR3 is TGCGCCAGCAGCTTGAGGTCAGGGGGTGGCCAGGCAGATACGCAGTATTTT. Its protein is CASSLRSGGGQADTQYF.

This chain joins TRBV2 and TRBJ1-2; D gene uncertain. The CDR3 extends over 12 amino acids. Per the germline V gene, CDR1 is SNHLY and CDR2 is FYNNEI. The CDR3 nucleotides read TGTGCTTCTTCGGTAAGATCATATGGCTACACCTTC. Its protein product is CASSVRSYGYTF.

The chain links TRBV15 to TRBJ1-4; D might be TRBD1 (6 bases). Trimming removed 0 bases at V and 5 bases at J, with 16 bases between. This CDR3 is 17 amino acids long. CDR1 is LNHNV, CDR2 YYDKDF, per germline (reference sequence). The CDR3 nucleotides are TGTGCCACCAGCAGAGATCCGGACAGCCAAGAAAATGAAAAACTGTTTTTT. This gives the protein CATSRDPDSQENEKLFF.

Turning to this clonotype: This sequence may be a read error, since a much larger clone differs from it by one base. The chain recombines TRBV7-9 with TRBJ2-4, with TRBD2 as a possible D gene (6 bases). The CDR3 sequence is 13 residues long. Trimming took 3 bases from V and 10 from J, leaving 13 bases between them. Germline V gene lookup returns CDR1 SEHNR and CDR2 FQNEAQ (reference sequence). CDR3 sequence: CASSFPVEGIQYF. For the CDR3, the DNA is TGTGCCAGCAGCTTTCCAGTGGAGGGTATTCAGTACTTC. The full variable domain, in which reference TRBV7-9 and TRBJ2-4 provide the parts outside the CDR3, is DTGVSQNPRHKITKRGQNVTFRCDPISEHNRLYWYRQTLGQGPEFLTYFQNEAQLEKSRLLSDRFSAERPKGSFSTLEIQRTEQGDSAMYLCASSFPVEGIQYFGAGTRLSVL.

J is TRBJ1-2 and V is TRBV14; D might be TRBD1 (5 bases). The CDR3 loop spans 12 amino acids. V was trimmed by 5 bases and J by 10 bases, leaving 14 bases between them. Germline CDR1 reads SGHDN; CDR2 reads FVKESK. The CDR3 DNA reads TGTGCCAGCAGCGGGACCCATGGAGACTACACCTTC. It yields the protein CASSGTHGDYTF.

This chain uses TRBV3-1 with TRBJ2-3, with TRBD2 matching 9 bases. Germline loops: CDR1 LGHDT, CDR2 YNNKEL (reference sequence). The CDR3 runs to 16 residues. The ends lost 4 bases at V and 5 bases at J; junction bases unmatched: 10. The CDR3 protein is CASSRIAGGHGDTQYF. The CDR3 bases are TGTGCCAGCAGCCGGATCGCGGGGGGGCATGGAGATACGCAGTATTTT.

This clonotype was counted only a few times. This sequence joins TRBV12-3 or TRBV12-4 and TRBJ2-3; 10 bases match TRBD2. The CDR3 runs to 15 residues. V trimming: 6 bases; J trimming: 3 bases; junction bases outside the gene matches: 6. The CDR3, as DNA: TGTGCCAGCAGCCCTAGCGGGAGCGGGACAGATACGCAGTATTTT. Translated: CASSPSGSGTDTQYF.

The genes are TRBV4-3 and TRBJ1-2; D is possibly TRBD1 (5 bases). Between the trimmed V and J ends, which lost 0 bases and 4 bases, there was a span of 15 bases. Germline loops: CDR1 LGHNA, CDR2 YSLEER. This CDR3 is 16 amino acids long. CDR3 bases: TGCGCCAGCAGCCAAGATGTGCCGCGGGGGAGCTATGGCTACACCTTC. It specifies CASSQDVPRGSYGYTF.

Note on this clonotype: The junction shows a germline mismatch at one end, possibly a read error. This rearrangement joins TRBV27 to TRBJ2-3; D ambiguous. The germline gives CDR1 MNHEY, CDR2 SMNVEV (reference sequence). CDR3 length: 13 amino acids. CDR3 DNA sequence: TGTGCCAGCAGATCTACCTACGAAGATACACAGTATTTT. This translates into CASRSTYEDTQYF.

The J gene is TRBJ2-7, the V gene TRBV6-6; 7 nucleotides align to TRBD1. The CDR3 length is 15 residues. Germline V gives CDR1 MNHNY, CDR2 SVGAGI (reference sequence). Unmatched junction bases numbered 12, after V lost 6 bases and J lost 4 bases. The CDR3 nucleotides are TGTGCCAGCAGACAGGGTAGAGGCAGGGGGTACGAGCAGTACTTC. This encodes CASRQGRGRGYEQYF.

This clonotype was seen a handful of times. A junction end diverges from the germline sequence, so it may reflect a read error. This chain joins TRBV2 and TRBJ2-1; 7 bases agree with TRBD2. This CDR3 contains 13 residues. Germline V lookup: CDR1 SNHLY, CDR2 FYNNEI. The CDR3 coding sequence is TGTGTCAGCAGCGGGGACTCCTACAATGAGCAGTTCTTC. Translated: CVSSGDSYNEQFF.

The rearrangement links TRBV20-1 to TRBJ1-4; possibly TRBD1 for D (5 bases). Trimming removed 0 bases from V and 7 bases from J, with 12 bases in between. This CDR3 spans 14 amino acids. CDR1 DFQATT and CDR2 SNEGSKA come from the germline V gene (reference sequence). The CDR3 nucleotides are TGCAGTGCTAGAGATATCGGGAGGGGTGAAAAACTGTTTTTT. Translating it yields CSARDIGRGEKLFF.

The chain is built from TRBV6-2 or TRBV6-3 and TRBJ1-1, with 9 bases that match TRBD1. The CDR3 totals 15 residues. CDR1 is MNHEY and CDR2 is SVGEGT in the germline V gene. With V trimmed by 4 bases and J by 6 bases, 9 bases remained unmatched. The CDR3 DNA reads TGTGCCAGCAGTTGGGCCGACAGGGGGGGCCCTGAAGCTTTCTTT. Amino acids: CASSWADRGGPEAFF.

This clonotype was counted only a few times. The rearrangement uses TRBV12-3 or TRBV12-4 and TRBJ2-3; a possible D gene is TRBD2 (6 bases). The length of the CDR3 is 14 residues. V shed 6 bases and J shed 6 bases, with 16 bases lying between them. This CDR3 reads CASSAGLLGDTQYF. The CDR3 DNA reads TGTGCCAGCAGCGCGGGACTCCTGGGGGATACGCAGTATTTT.

This clonotype was observed a few times. The V gene is TRBV30, the J gene TRBJ2-1; 8 bases agree with TRBD2. V shed 0 bases and J 12 bases; nucleotides not matched to a gene: 16. The CDR3 extends over 16 amino acids. Germline lookup yields CDR1 GTSNPN and CDR2 SVGIG (reference sequence). CDR3 nucleotides: TGTGCCTGGAGTGTAATCCGGGGGGGCCAGACAATGGGGCAGTTCTTC. Translation gives CAWSVIRGGQTMGQFF.

This clonotype appeared a few times. V and J are TRBV5-1 and TRBJ1-4; D is ambiguous. V was trimmed by 4 bases and J by 0 bases, leaving 10 bases between them. The CDR3 loop spans 15 amino acids. CDR1 is SGHRS and CDR2 is YFSETQ in the germline V gene. CDR3 DNA: TGCGCCAGCAGCCGCTCAGTTGCAACTAATGAAAAACTGTTTTTT. Translating it yields CASSRSVATNEKLFF.

This clonotype was seen a few times. The rearrangement uses TRBV3-1 and TRBJ2-7; 9 bases are a match to TRBD2. The J segment lost 4 bases and the V segment lost 5 bases, leaving 6 bases of the junction unmatched. The germline gives CDR1 LGHDT, CDR2 YNNKEL (reference sequence). This CDR3 is built from 14 residues. The CDR3 DNA is TGTGCCAGCAGCAGGACTAGCGTGAGGTACGAGCAGTACTTC. Translating gives CASSRTSVRYEQYF.

This clonotype has at least ten counts. CDR3 loop: CSALHRTAAKNIQYF. The CDR3 DNA follows: TGCAGTGCGCTGCATCGGACAGCAGCCAAAAACATTCAGTACTTC. The V call is TRBV20-1, the J call TRBJ2-4; TRBD1 is a possible D gene (6 bases). The V gene's germline CDR1 is DFQATT and CDR2 SNEGSKA (reference sequence). V lost 6 bases and J lost 0, with 15 bases in between. The CDR3 extends over 15 amino acids.

This clonotype was observed many times. This chain links TRBV5-1 with TRBJ2-7, with 7 bases matching TRBD1. The CDR3 has 15 amino acids. Germline CDR1 reads SGHRS; CDR2 reads YFSETQ. V shed 0 bases and J 2 bases; nucleotides not matched to a gene: 5. CDR3 sequence (DNA): TGCGCCAGCAGCTTGGTTGGGACAGTTGCCTACGAGCAGTACTTC. Amino acid sequence: CASSLVGTVAYEQYF.